The next 29 T cell receptor beta chains were all read from a single sample in a study of blood T cells in healthy people across ages (dated by TCRdb to between 2014 and 2016). The library was produced with 5' RACE. Sequenced using an Illumina HiSeq 2500. The second PCR ran for about 6 to 12 cycles and used a J-beta primer mix along with a sample-barcoded 5' primer. TCRdb itself trimmed the public reads at Q25 with fastp, ran MiXCR and retained productive beta chains. Identical CDR3 proteins give one entry, which carries the most common genes and DNA. The sample contains around 1,700,000 distinct CDR3 sequences, roughly 27% of them found a single time. Of the sample, roughly 8% falls within the top ten clones. The sequencing input was blood. Receptor source: a woman in her twenties or thirties in good health.

This clonotype was counted between two and nine times. This CDR3 is CASSRTGVGYNEQFF. As DNA, the CDR3 is TGTGCCAGCAGTCGGACAGGGGTTGGGTACAATGAGCAGTTCTTC. This sequence joins TRBV6-5 and TRBJ2-1, with 9 bases that match TRBD1. Trimming cost V 5 bases and J 4 bases; bases outside gene matches: 6. This CDR3 has 15 amino acids. In germline, CDR1 is MNHEY, CDR2 SVGAGI.

In this sample, this clonotype turned up many times. The J gene is TRBJ2-1, the V gene TRBV3-1; unclear D gene. V was cut by 1 base and J by 8 bases, with 9 bases left in between. This CDR3 has 13 residues. CDR1 is LGHDT and CDR2 is YNNKEL in the germline V gene (reference sequence). CDR3 loop: CASSQAHGYEQFF. CDR3 in DNA: TGTGCCAGCAGCCAAGCCCATGGATATGAGCAGTTCTTC.

This clonotype was seen more than once but under ten times. The chain uses TRBV20-1 and TRBJ1-5, with no clear D. Germline V CDR1 and CDR2: DFQATT, SNEGSKA (reference sequence). This CDR3 spans 15 amino acids. Trimming took off 4 bases at V and 5 bases at J, with 18 bases between the two ends. The DNA for the CDR3 is TGCAGTGCTACCGCCGCCTTTAGGGTTGATCAGCCCCAGCATTTT. Its protein product is CSATAAFRVDQPQHF.

This clonotype has at least ten counts. This rearrangement joins TRBV19 to TRBJ2-5, with D unclear. CDR1 and CDR2 from the germline V gene are LNHDA and SQIVND (reference sequence). The V end was cut by 3 bases, the J end by 4 bases, with 9 bases between. The CDR3 runs 13 residues. CDR3 bases: TGTGCCAGTAGTATGAGCACCCGAGAGACCCAGTACTTC. Protein sequence: CASSMSTRETQYF.

The sample holds one count of this clonotype. The J gene is TRBJ1-2, the V gene TRBV7-9; D is ambiguous. CDR3 size: 13 residues. V lost 6 bases and J 6 bases, leaving 14 bases between the germline ends. Germline values: CDR1 SEHNR, CDR2 FQNEAQ (reference sequence). CDR3 bases: TGTGCCAGCAGGAAAGGACCGGGCAATGGCTACACCTTC. It specifies CASRKGPGNGYTF.

The chain couples TRBV7-2 to TRBJ2-3; D unclear. Trimming removed 3 bases from V and 6 bases from J, with 19 bases in between. CDR3 length: 16 amino acids. Per germline, CDR1 SGHTA and CDR2 FQGNSA. This CDR3 reads CASSFGPWSSRDTQYF. The CDR3, as DNA: TGTGCCAGCAGCTTTGGGCCCTGGTCGAGTAGGGATACGCAGTATTTT.

V usage is TRBV7-3 and J usage is TRBJ2-3; 9 nucleotides align to TRBD2. Germline lookup yields CDR1 SGHTA and CDR2 FQGTGA. The CDR3 is 14 residues long. Trimming at V came to 5 bases and at J to 5 bases, leaving 5 bases not matched to a gene. The CDR3 here is CASSRGGAGDTQYF. In DNA, the CDR3 is TGTGCCAGCAGCCGCGGGGGGGCCGGAGATACGCAGTATTTT.

The chain combines TRBV20-1 with TRBJ2-7; TRBD2 agrees at 8 bases. After removal of 2 bases from V and 6 bases from J, the junction contained 6 bases not matched to a gene. CDR1 and CDR2 from the germline V gene are DFQATT and SNEGSKA (reference sequence). The CDR3 runs 13 residues. The CDR3 DNA reads as TGCAGTGCTAGATCGCGCGGGGGGAGCGAGCAGTACTTC. Protein sequence: CSARSRGGSEQYF.

This clonotype was recorded many times. The genes are TRBV20-1 and TRBJ2-7, with 8 bases fitting TRBD2. The V and J ends lost 3 bases and 1 base, in that order; junction bases with no gene match: 8. The CDR3 is made up of 15 amino acids. Germline CDR1 reads DFQATT; CDR2 reads SNEGSKA (reference sequence). Written as DNA, the CDR3 is TGCAGTGCTAGCCAGCTAGCGGGTTTTTCCTACGAGCAGTACTTC. Encoded protein: CSASQLAGFSYEQYF.

The V gene is TRBV20-1, the J gene TRBJ2-3; the D gene is possibly TRBD2 (6 bases). Deletions cut 5 bases from V and 2 bases from J, with 14 bases between. CDR1 DFQATT and CDR2 SNEGSKA come from the germline V gene (reference sequence). The CDR3 sequence is 14 residues long. The CDR3 protein is CSASRGEDTDTQYF. In nucleotides, the CDR3 is TGCAGTGCTTCCCGAGGGGAGGACACAGATACGCAGTATTTT.

The chain carries TRBV20-1 and TRBJ1-1, with 10 bases lining up with TRBD1. CDR1 and CDR2 (germline): DFQATT, SNEGSKA (reference sequence). After removal of 7 bases from V and 0 bases from J, the junction contained 8 bases not matched to a gene. The length of the CDR3 is 15 residues. The CDR3 region has the DNA TGCAGTGTTAAGTGGACAGGGGGGATGAACACTGAAGCTTTCTTT. This sequence encodes CSVKWTGGMNTEAFF.

Many counts were recorded for this clonotype. J is TRBJ2-3 and V is TRBV7-2; weak D call: TRBD1 (5 bases). The V end was cut by 7 bases, the J end by 0 bases, with 11 bases between. The V gene's germline CDR1 is SGHTA and CDR2 FQGNSA. This CDR3 has 14 residues. This chain's CDR3 is CASNRSPSTDTQYF. CDR3 DNA: TGTGCCAGCAACAGGTCACCTAGCACAGATACGCAGTATTTT.

This clonotype was seen repeatedly, ten times or more. The chain links TRBV20-1 to TRBJ2-1; 11 bases align to TRBD2. From germline, CDR1 is DFQATT and CDR2 SNEGSKA (reference sequence). V was clipped by 0 bases and J by 4 bases; unmatched bases: 5. This CDR3 comprises 16 residues. CDR3 DNA sequence: TGCAGTGCTAGAGATTTGGGGACTAGCGGATACAATGAGCAGTTCTTC. Translating gives CSARDLGTSGYNEQFF.

The chain employs TRBV20-1 and TRBJ2-5; D may be TRBD2 (6 bases). Germline V gene data show CDR1 as DFQATT and CDR2 as SNEGSKA (reference sequence). CDR3 length: 17 amino acids. V was cut by 3 bases and J by 7 bases, with 27 bases left in between. The CDR3 sequence is CSASRAEGPVDAGTQYF. The CDR3 DNA follows: TGCAGTGCTAGCCGCGCGGAGGGGCCGGTAGACGCCGGGACCCAGTACTTC.

In its sample, this clonotype was seen many times. The chain combines TRBV18 with TRBJ2-7; tentatively, D is TRBD2 (5 bases). Germline CDR1 KGHSH, CDR2 LQKENI. Trimming stripped 8 bases from V and 1 base from J, with 9 bases between. The CDR3 sequence is 12 residues long. The CDR3, as DNA: TGTGCCAGCAGCCCGGGGTCCTACGAGCAGTACTTC. Its translation: CASSPGSYEQYF.

Details on this clonotype: A junction end diverges from the germline sequence, so it may reflect a read error. The V gene is TRBV9, the J gene TRBJ2-1; the match to TRBD2 covers 8 bases. The better agreement between TRBJ2-7 and the DNA end casts doubt on the J call. This CDR3 has 14 amino acids. The germline gives CDR1 SGDLS, CDR2 YYNGEE. The CDR3 region has the DNA TGTGCCAGCAGCCAAGCGGGAGTGGGCTACAAGCAGTACTTC. Protein sequence: CASSQAGVGYKQYF.

Many counts were recorded for this clonotype. The chain links TRBV9 to TRBJ1-2; D gene uncertain. The CDR3 contains 13 residues. Per germline, CDR1 SGDLS and CDR2 YYNGEE. V lost 0 bases and J lost 2, with 5 bases in between. CDR3 bases: TGTGCCAGCAGCGTAGTCCCAAACTATGGCTACACCTTC. Amino acid sequence: CASSVVPNYGYTF.

The chain couples TRBV7-2 to TRBJ2-1; the match to TRBD2 covers 8 bases. Germline V gene sequence: CDR1 SGHTA, CDR2 FQGNSA. This CDR3 region has 15 residues. The V segment lost 0 bases and the J segment 10 bases; nucleotides outside the gene matches: 8. CDR3 DNA sequence: TGTGCCAGCAGCTTAGCAGGGCTAGCGGGCCGGGAGCAGTTCTTC. Translating it yields CASSLAGLAGREQFF.

This clonotype was picked up many times. This chain links TRBV29-1 with TRBJ2-3; TRBD1 aligns across 8 bases. CDR1 is SQVTM, CDR2 ANQGSEA, per germline. This CDR3 has 13 residues. CDR3 sequence: CSLTGDGTDTQYF. The CDR3 coding sequence is TGCAGTCTGACAGGGGATGGCACAGATACGCAGTATTTT.

About this clonotype itself: One base away lies a much larger clone, so this may be a sequencing read error. The chain combines TRBV11-2 with TRBJ2-5, with D unresolved. Germline lookup yields CDR1 SGHAT and CDR2 FQNNGV. The CDR3 contains 14 residues. V was clipped by 8 bases and J by 11 bases, with 24 bases between them. The CDR3 loop is CASRFTATRNEQYF. The CDR3 DNA reads as TGTGCCAGCCGATTTACCGCTACCAGGAATGAGCAGTACTTC.

The chain uses TRBV12-3 or TRBV12-4 and TRBJ2-1; TRBD1 might be the D (5 bases). The CDR3 length is 15 residues. Trimming removed 3 bases at V and 3 bases at J, with 12 bases between. The CDR3 DNA reads as TGTGCCAGCAGTTTTCTGAGACAGTTCTACAATGAGCAGTTCTTC. Its protein is CASSFLRQFYNEQFF.

The chain employs TRBV2 and TRBJ1-5; D gene unclear. The CDR3 is 15 residues long. V gave up 6 bases and J gave up 3 bases, with 15 bases separating them. Germline CDR1 and CDR2: SNHLY and FYNNEI. The CDR3 region has the DNA TGTGCCAGCAGGCCCGGGAAGCAGACCAATCAGCCCCAGCATTTT. Residues: CASRPGKQTNQPQHF.

The CDR3 coding sequence is TGTGCCAGCAGCAGGAACCGGGACAGAGCCTACGAGCAGTACTTC. Amino acids: CASSRNRDRAYEQYF. The chain is built from TRBV7-8 and TRBJ2-7; 7 bases are shared with TRBD1. CDR1 is SGHVS, CDR2 FQNEAQ, per germline. This CDR3 has 15 amino acids. V was clipped by 5 bases and J by 2 bases; unmatched bases: 9.

As concerns this clonotype: A much larger clone lies a single base off, so this may be a read error. J is TRBJ2-1 and V is TRBV6-1, with D perhaps assigned TRBD1 or TRBD2 (5 bases each). Germline lookup yields CDR1 MNHNS and CDR2 SASEGT. Trimming removed 6 bases at V and 6 bases at J, with 15 bases between. This CDR3 has 14 residues. Written as DNA, the CDR3 is TGTGCCAGCAGAGGTGGGGGACCACTCAATGAGCAGTTCTTC. This encodes CASRGGGPLNEQFF.

This clonotype was detected only a few times. J is TRBJ2-1 and V is TRBV5-1; 7 bases map to TRBD2. The CDR3 loop spans 17 amino acids. Germline CDR1 SGHRS, CDR2 YFSETQ. With 0 bases clipped from V and 1 base from J, the junction kept 7 bases outside the gene matches. CDR3 amino acids: CASSLELAGESYNEQFF. Written as DNA, the CDR3 is TGCGCCAGCAGCTTGGAGTTGGCGGGAGAATCCTACAATGAGCAGTTCTTC.

This clonotype has only a few counts. This rearrangement joins TRBV12-5 to TRBJ1-1; D is undetermined. The germline V gene encodes CDR1 LGHNT and CDR2 FRNRAP. Trimming left V 3 bases short and J 5 bases short, with 7 bases between. The CDR3 sequence is 12 residues long. Here the CDR3 DNA reads TGTGCTAGTGGTTTTGGCTATACTGAAGCTTTCTTT. Translating it yields CASGFGYTEAFF.

The chain recombines TRBV27 with TRBJ2-7; D perhaps matches TRBD2 (6 bases). V was clipped by 8 bases and J by 1 base, with 18 bases between them. The CDR3 is 15 amino acids. Germline loops: CDR1 MNHEY, CDR2 SMNVEV (reference sequence). CDR3 amino acids: CASRTYGGPSYEQYF. DNA of the CDR3: TGTGCCAGCCGCACCTACGGGGGTCCTTCCTACGAGCAGTACTTC.

The gene calls are TRBV9 and TRBJ1-6; D ambiguous. The germline gives CDR1 SGDLS, CDR2 YYNGEE. The CDR3 is 13 residues long. V was trimmed by 4 bases and J by 7 bases, leaving 9 bases between them. In nucleotides, the CDR3 is TGTGCCAGCAGCCCCCCCGGCAATTCACCCCTCCACTTT. Translation: CASSPPGNSPLHF. The complete variable domain, with remaining parts taken from reference TRBV9 and TRBJ1-6, reads DSGVTQTPKHLITATGQRVTLRCSPRSGDLSVYWYQQSLDQGLQFLIQYYNGEERAKGNILERFSAQQFPDLHSELNLSSLELGDSALYFCASSPPGNSPLHFGNGTRLTVT.

This clonotype came up a few times. The J gene is TRBJ1-1, the V gene TRBV12-3 or TRBV12-4; D not certain. V gave up 5 bases and J gave up 4 bases, with 11 bases separating them. The CDR3 runs to 13 residues. The CDR3 spells CASSPAQATEAFF. CDR3 DNA sequence: TGTGCCAGCAGTCCTGCTCAGGCCACTGAAGCTTTCTTT.